These T cell receptor beta chains were read from a single sample in a study of identical twins. MiXCR, applied by TCRdb to the 5' RACE reads, yields one record per CDR3 protein. The profile shows some 240,000 distinct CDR3 sequences, more than 9% of them singletons. Sequences were obtained from memory T cells sorted from blood. The receptors derive from a man between 45 and 60 years old in good health. The CDR3 runs from the conserved cysteine through the conserved F or W. The D gene is left open where the match is weak. Clone sizes are given selectively: once, few, many, or a class where the clone is expanded.

D,J,size,V,DNA,CDR3
TRBD2,TRBJ2-1,few,TRBV9,TGTGCCAGCAGCGCCGGGACTAGCGGCTACAATGAGCAGTTCTTC,CASSAGTSGYNEQFF
TRBD2,TRBJ2-1,many,TRBV4-2,TGTGCCAGCAGCCAAGATTCCGGGACTAGCGGGGACAATGAGCAGTTCTTC,CASSQDSGTSGDNEQFF
.,TRBJ2-5,.,TRBV12-3/TRBV12-4,TGTGCCAGCAGTCGGGGGCAGGGAAAGACCCAGTACTTC,CASSRGQGKTQYF
.,TRBJ1-2,few,TRBV5-1,TGCGCCAGCAGCTTGGGGCAGGTGGGAAACTATGGCTACACCTTC,CASSLGQVGNYGYTF
.,TRBJ1-1,few,TRBV20-1,TGCAGTGCTAGAGATCGGAGGGTTTTCACTGAAGCTTTCTTT,CSARDRRVFTEAFF
.,TRBJ2-1,many,TRBV9,TGTGCCAGCAGCGTAGGACAGGTGTCCTACAATGAGCAGTTCTTC,CASSVGQVSYNEQFF
TRBD2,TRBJ2-5,few,TRBV10-3,TGTGCCATCAGATCGACTAGCGGGGAAGAGACCCAGTACTTC,CAIRSTSGEETQYF
.,TRBJ2-5,.,TRBV5-1,TGCGCCAGCAGCGGGGCCGGGACCCAAGAGACCCAGTACTTC,CASSGAGTQETQYF
TRBD1,TRBJ1-3,few,TRBV29-1,TGCAGCGTTGAGGGGGACAGGGGTGGAAACACCATATATTTT,CSVEGDRGGNTIYF
TRBD1,TRBJ1-2,few,TRBV20-1,TGCAGTGCTCCTACAGGGGGCTTTGGCTACACCTTC,CSAPTGGFGYTF
.,TRBJ2-7,many,TRBV12-3/TRBV12-4,TGTGCCAGCAGTTTGTCGGGACCCTACGAGCAGTACTTC,CASSLSGPYEQYF
TRBD1,TRBJ1-3,many,TRBV7-6,TGTGCCAGCAGCCAGGGACAGGGCGGCTCTGGAAACACCATATATTTT,CASSQGQGGSGNTIYF
.,TRBJ1-4,few,TRBV4-3,TGCGCCAGCAGCCAAGGGGCCCCAGGAGGAGAAAAACTGTTTTTT,CASSQGAPGGEKLFF
TRBD2,TRBJ2-1,many,TRBV7-2,TGTGCCAGCAGCGGAACTAGCGGGGGGGCAAATTATGAGCAGTTCTTC,CASSGTSGGANYEQFF
.,TRBJ2-6,many,TRBV11-2,TGTGCCAGCAGCCGTTCCCCGACTCGTGTGAGCTCTGGGGCCAACGTCCTGACTTTC,CASSRSPTRVSSGANVLTF
.,TRBJ1-1,many,TRBV4-1,TGCGCCAGCAGCCAAGCGGACGGATACACTGAAGCTTTCTTT,CASSQADGYTEAFF
TRBD2,TRBJ2-1,many,TRBV3-1,TGTGCCAGCAGCCAACCAGGACTAGGGTTGGATGAGCAGTTCTTC,CASSQPGLGLDEQFF
.,TRBJ2-3,.,TRBV7-2,TGTGCCAGCAGCTCCGCCCGGGGCGCCGGTTCGCAGTATTTT,CASSSARGAGSQYF
TRBD2,TRBJ2-7,few,TRBV19,TGTGCCAGTAGTACCATAGCGGGAGGGCCTCTGGAGCAGTACTTC,CASSTIAGGPLEQYF
TRBD2,TRBJ2-5,few,TRBV11-2,TGTGCCAGCAGCAGATCGGGGGGAGAGACCCAGTACTTC,CASSRSGGETQYF
.,TRBJ2-1,few,TRBV12-3/TRBV12-4,TGTGCCAGCAGGGGGACGGGTACCTACAATGAGCAGTTCTTC,CASRGTGTYNEQFF
TRBD1,TRBJ1-1,few,TRBV11-2,TGTGCCAGCAGCTTAGTTGGACAGGCCTTCACTGAAGCTTTCTTT,CASSLVGQAFTEAFF
TRBD1,TRBJ2-1,many,TRBV5-6,TGTGCCAGCAGCTGGGGGACAGGGATAATTTACAATGAGCAGTTCTTC,CASSWGTGIIYNEQFF
.,TRBJ2-7,many,TRBV6-1,TGTGCCAGCAGTGAAGTCTCCTACGAGCAGTACTTC,CASSEVSYEQYF
.,TRBJ2-2,few,TRBV12-3/TRBV12-4,TGTGCCAGCATCATCGGGTCCGCGAACACCGGGGAGCTGTTTTTT,CASIIGSANTGELFF
.,TRBJ2-5,many,TRBV18,TGTGCCAGCTCACCTTTCAGACGCCAAGAGACCCAGTACTTC,CASSPFRRQETQYF
.,TRBJ2-2,many,TRBV6-2/TRBV6-3,TGTGCCAGCAGTTTCGTGGGTCTAGATGCCGGGGAGCTGTTTTTT,CASSFVGLDAGELFF
.,TRBJ1-3,.,TRBV12-3/TRBV12-4,TGTGCCAGCAGTTTGGAGGGGCTAGCTGGAAACACCATATATTTT,CASSLEGLAGNTIYF
.,TRBJ2-1,many,TRBV5-1,TGCGCCAGCAGCTTGGACCTGGCCAATGAGCAGTTCTTC,CASSLDLANEQFF
.,TRBJ2-1,few,TRBV30,TGTGCCTGGAGTGAGCTAAGAGCGGTTCGTTACAATGAGCAGTTCTTC,CAWSELRAVRYNEQFF
TRBD1,TRBJ1-2,many,TRBV5-1,TGCGCCAGCAGCAAGGACAGGGGGCTTGGCTACACCTTC,CASSKDRGLGYTF
.,TRBJ2-7,many,TRBV6-2/TRBV6-3,TGTGCCAGCAGTGGGGACACAAGGTATTCCTACGAGCAGTACTTC,CASSGDTRYSYEQYF
.,TRBJ1-4,few,TRBV27,TGTGCCAGCTCGGACAGCCTGCTTAATGAAAAACTGTTTTTT,CASSDSLLNEKLFF
.,TRBJ1-3,few,TRBV11-2,TGTGCCAGCAGCCTTAACAGAAACTCTGGAAACACCATATATTTT,CASSLNRNSGNTIYF
TRBD1,TRBJ1-5,.,TRBV4-3,TGCGCCAGCAGCCAACAGACAGGGTCAGGTCAGCCCCAGCATTTT,CASSQQTGSGQPQHF
TRBD2,TRBJ2-7,.,TRBV20-1,TGCAGTGCTAGAATCGAGCGGGAGTCCTACGAGCAGTACTTC,CSARIERESYEQYF
.,TRBJ2-7,few,TRBV20-1,TGCAGTGCTAGAAGGGACGAGAGCTACGAGCAGTACTTC,CSARRDESYEQYF
.,TRBJ1-2,few,TRBV20-1,TGCAGTGCTAGGCTCAACCAGATGGCAGGGGATGGCTACACCTTC,CSARLNQMAGDGYTF
TRBD2,TRBJ2-7,.,TRBV11-3,TGTGCCAGCAGCTTTCGCAGCGGGGGTTCCTACGAGCAGTACTTC,CASSFRSGGSYEQYF
TRBD1,TRBJ2-2,.,TRBV2,TGTGCCAGCAGTTGGACAGGGGCAAACACCGGGGAGCTGTTTTTT,CASSWTGANTGELFF
TRBD1,TRBJ1-1,many,TRBV27,TGTGCCAGCAGTTTATCCAGGGGGGCGACTGAAGCTTTCTTT,CASSLSRGATEAFF
TRBD2,TRBJ2-1,few,TRBV5-1,TGCGCCAGCAGCTTGCGGGCTAGCGGGGACAATGAGCAGTTCTTC,CASSLRASGDNEQFF
.,TRBJ1-6,many,TRBV12-3/TRBV12-4,TGTGCCAGCAGTTTACAGGGCCTTGATTCACCCCTCCACTTT,CASSLQGLDSPLHF
.,TRBJ2-7,few,TRBV3-1,TGTGCCAGCAGCCAGCTACCCTTACAGGGAAAGGAGCAGTACTTC,CASSQLPLQGKEQYF
TRBD1,TRBJ2-2,.,TRBV6-2/TRBV6-3,TGTGCCAGCAGTTACCCCCTGACAGGGTTGGGGCCGGGGACCCTCCGTCCGGAGCTGTTTTTT,CASSYPLTGLGPGTLRPELFF
.,TRBJ1-1,many,TRBV10-3,TGTGCCATCAGGGACAAACTGGGAACTGAAGCTTTCTTT,CAIRDKLGTEAFF